This note documents a single T cell receptor (beta chain) sequence. Its matching antigen is unknown. Germline V CDR1 and CDR2: SEHNR, FQNEAQ (reference sequence). The V and J ends lost 0 bases and 2 bases, in that order; junction bases with no gene match: 1. CDR3 size: 16 residues. Some clones are missing from TCRdb's copy, which holds only in-frame ones; the method was immunoSEQ multiplex PCR. The sample shows around 38,000 clones, roughly 85% of them seen only once. This specimen belongs to a study of OX40 agonist ivuxolimab in advanced cancers. Notes on the study in general: Clonal expansion by week 6 occurred in CD4+ and CD8+ blood T cells (at 0.1 to 3.0 mg/kg).

The starting material was CD4+ or CD8+ T cells sorted from blood, obtained in a trial of the OX40 agonist ivuxolimab. The chain carries TRBV7-9 and TRBJ2-5, with 12 bases matching TRBD2. The sequence was obtained from an adult with an advanced solid tumor such as melanoma, head and neck, liver or kidney cancer. The chain's CDR3 is CASSLAGLAGQETQYF. Written as DNA, the CDR3 is TGTGCCAGCAGCTTAGCTGGACTAGCGGGACAAGAGACCCAGTACTTC.